These 7 T cell receptor beta chains were sequenced from one sample in a study of Graves' ophthalmopathy and Graves' hyperthyroidism. Using RNA transcripts, the TCR beta CDR3 regions were amplified. An initial RT-PCR round employing HTBI primers preceded a second-round multiplex PCR. TCRdb reprocessed the multiplex PCR reads via MiXCR and lists one record per CDR3 protein. Altogether roughly 1.1 million distinct CDR3 sequences are present, about two fifths being singletons, with the ten largest covering around 10%. Material for sequencing was peripheral blood or thyroid tissue (not recorded which). The receptors shown here come from an adult man with Graves' hyperthyroidism.

This clonotype showed up many times. The chain uses TRBV7-2 and TRBJ1-2; TRBD1 might be the D (6 bases). V was trimmed by 5 bases and J by 0 bases, leaving 7 bases between them. Germline CDR1 reads SGHTA; CDR2 reads FQGNSA. This CDR3 is 13 amino acids long. The CDR3 here is CASSGQSNYGYTF. DNA of the CDR3: TGTGCCAGCAGCGGACAGTCTAACTATGGCTACACCTTC.

The chain is built from TRBV15 and TRBJ2-7; a weak D match, TRBD1 (7 bases). Germline CDR1 reads LNHNV; CDR2 reads YYDKDF (reference sequence). The ends were cut back, 1 base at V and 4 bases at J, with 11 bases in the middle. The CDR3 consists of 14 residues. CDR3 DNA sequence: TGTGCCACCAGCAGAGGGGCAGGGGGGTACGAGCAGTACTTC. Protein product: CATSRGAGGYEQYF.

J is TRBJ2-7 and V is TRBV2; TRBD1 is a possible D gene (6 bases). V dropped 6 bases and J dropped 12 bases, with 15 bases sitting between them. The CDR3 totals 11 residues. CDR1 SNHLY and CDR2 FYNNEI come from the germline V gene. Here the CDR3 reads CASRATGYPYF. The CDR3 DNA reads as TGTGCCAGCAGAGCAACAGGGTATCCGTACTTC.

This clonotype came up many times. The chain employs TRBV10-3 and TRBJ1-3, with 7 bases matching TRBD1. The CDR3 has 13 residues. Germline V gene data show CDR1 as ENHRY and CDR2 as SYGVKD. The V gene end was trimmed by 7 bases and the J gene end by 2 bases; junction bases not matched to a gene: 2. CDR3 DNA sequence: TGTGCCATCAAAGACAGGGCTGGAAACACCATATATTTT. Its protein is CAIKDRAGNTIYF.

This clonotype occurred many times. J is TRBJ2-7 and V is TRBV14, with D unclear. V was pared by 1 base and J by 9 bases, with 16 bases between. Germline lookup yields CDR1 SGHDN and CDR2 FVKESK. The CDR3 has 14 amino acids. CDR3 DNA sequence: TGTGCCAGCAGCCAAGTTGCAGGCCTGGCGGTGCAGTACTTC. It yields the protein CASSQVAGLAVQYF.

Comment on this clonotype: A read error is possible here, since a much larger clone lies one base away. The chain is built from TRBV5-1 and TRBJ1-1, with D unresolved. CDR1 and CDR2 (germline): SGHRS, YFSETQ. The CDR3 has 15 residues. For the CDR3, the DNA is TGCGTCAGCAGTTATAACATCGGGAGGGACACTGAAGCTTTCTTT. This sequence encodes CVSSYNIGRDTEAFF.

This chain joins TRBV4-1 and TRBJ2-7; TRBD2 agrees at 8 bases. Trimming removed 1 base from V and 2 bases from J; junction bases left unmatched: 7. The CDR3 contains 16 residues. Germline V lookup: CDR1 MGHRA, CDR2 YSYEKL. The CDR3, as DNA: TGCGCCAGCAGCCAAGGGGCCGAGGGACTAGCCTACGAGCAGTACTTC. It yields the protein CASSQGAEGLAYEQYF.